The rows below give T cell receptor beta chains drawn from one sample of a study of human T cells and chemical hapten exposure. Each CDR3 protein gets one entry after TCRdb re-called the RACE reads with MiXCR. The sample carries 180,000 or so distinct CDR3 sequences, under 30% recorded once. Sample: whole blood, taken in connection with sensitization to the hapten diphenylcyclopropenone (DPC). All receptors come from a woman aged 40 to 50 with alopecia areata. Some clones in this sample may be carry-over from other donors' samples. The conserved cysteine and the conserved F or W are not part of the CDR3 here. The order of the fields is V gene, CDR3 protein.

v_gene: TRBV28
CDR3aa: ASSLGHQPQH

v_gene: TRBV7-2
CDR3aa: ASSLQGVGTDTQY

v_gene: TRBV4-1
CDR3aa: ASSQGTSGTYNEQF

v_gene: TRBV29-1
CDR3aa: SVEGVLSGETQY

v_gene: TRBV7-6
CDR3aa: ASSLGHGSSYEQY

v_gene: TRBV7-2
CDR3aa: ASSLVGEQY

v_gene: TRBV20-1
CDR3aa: SARQGHEQF

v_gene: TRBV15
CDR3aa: ATSRAAGQGYNEQF

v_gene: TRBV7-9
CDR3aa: ASSLVRGTEAF

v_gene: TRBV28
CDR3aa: ASSWPLPTQGEEEKLF

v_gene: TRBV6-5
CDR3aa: ASSYTQALNTIY

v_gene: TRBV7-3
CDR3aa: ASSPTGTSGNEQF

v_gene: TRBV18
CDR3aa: ASSRTGPNSPLH

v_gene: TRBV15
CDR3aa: ATSREGRGETQY

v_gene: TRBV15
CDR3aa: ATRNRGALEETQY

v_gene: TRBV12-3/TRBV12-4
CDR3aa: ASSLNLAGTGELF

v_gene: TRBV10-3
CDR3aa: AISTTGTGTYEQY

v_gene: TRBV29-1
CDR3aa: SVLGGLAGDRTDTQY

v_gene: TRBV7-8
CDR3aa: ASSLAGTANEKLF

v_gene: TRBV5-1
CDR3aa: ASSSDRTYGYT

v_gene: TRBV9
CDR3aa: ASSVQLLPPTDTQY

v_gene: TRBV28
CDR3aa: ASMGQAKETQY

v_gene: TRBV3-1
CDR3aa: ASSQGSGTGSEKLF

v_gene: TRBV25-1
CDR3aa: ASSPISTDTQY

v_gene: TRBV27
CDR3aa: ASSKGQGFIVEKLF

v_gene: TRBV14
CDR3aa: ASSLGLSNQPQH

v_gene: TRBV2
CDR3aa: ASSGVGGTTGELF

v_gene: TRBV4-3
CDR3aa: ASSHRQGEAF

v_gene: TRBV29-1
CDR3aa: SVTGATEAF

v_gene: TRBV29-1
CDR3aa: SVASREGLHEQY

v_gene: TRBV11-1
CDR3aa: ASSFRGSTGELF

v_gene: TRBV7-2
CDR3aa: ASLPTGTGELF

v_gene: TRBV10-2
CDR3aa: ASSPLSEQF

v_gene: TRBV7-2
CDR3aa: ASSLGHGGYEQY

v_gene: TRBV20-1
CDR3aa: SAVVYGYT

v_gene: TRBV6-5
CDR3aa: ASSYTGTNPYNEQF

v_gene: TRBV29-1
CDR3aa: SVEELALHNDQF

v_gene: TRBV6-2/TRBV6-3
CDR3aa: ASRWGPTGQF

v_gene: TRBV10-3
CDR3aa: AISQTSGSATDTQY

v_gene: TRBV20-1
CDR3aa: SARDPGYGYT

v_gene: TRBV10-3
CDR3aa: AIMSGEDTQY

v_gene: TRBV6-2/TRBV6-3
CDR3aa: ASGGQGPFEQY